This paragraph reports one T cell receptor beta chain. These data are taken from a study of blood T cell repertoires in COVID-19. Turning to the study itself: Whether acute or convalescent, the COVID-19 samples came from the United States, Italy and Spain.

A Seattle source enrolled patients during active infection and followed them longitudinally. The method was immunoSEQ multiplex PCR; TCRdb's version includes in-frame clones alone and lacks a portion of them. The profile shows over 200,000 clones, about 87% of them singletons. Germline V lookup: CDR1 LGHNA, CDR2 YNFKEQ. The CDR3 length is 16 residues. The V gene lost 0 bases and the J gene lost 6 bases, with 15 bases spanning the gap. The sequencing input was peripheral blood. The receptor comes from a man aged 25 to 45 with COVID-19, enrolled during active disease. The chain recombines TRBV4-2 with TRBJ1-5; maybe TRBD1 (6 bases). The CDR3 DNA reads as TGTGCCAGCAGCCAAGATTGGGGCAGAGGGGGTCAGCCCCAGCATTTT. Protein sequence: CASSQDWGRGGQPQHF.